This T cell receptor beta chain stems from a study of T cell responses to AZD1222 COVID-19 vaccine. Clones were read by immunoSEQ multiplex PCR, and TCRdb kept only the in-frame ones, dropping some. This sample has 97,000 or so clones, with 85% to 90% found just once. The sequencing here drew on peripheral blood, taken on day 0 of AZD1222 vaccination. The TCR comes from an adult in good health.

The CDR3 nucleotides read TGCGCCAGCAGGAAAGACAGAGCCAGTAACTATGGCTACACCTTC. Translating it yields CASRKDRASNYGYTF. The gene calls are TRBV5-1 and TRBJ1-2, with D possibly matching TRBD1 (5 bases). CDR3 length: 15 residues. CDR1 and CDR2 (germline): SGHRS, YFSETQ. Trimming cost V 5 bases and J 1 base, with 15 bases left between them.